The table lists the clone carrying this T cell receptor beta chain with a few counts. There are 12 residues in the CDR3. CDR1 and CDR2 from the germline V gene are SEHNR and FQNEAQ (reference sequence). Trimming stripped 5 bases from V and 8 bases from J, with 12 bases between. TCRdb called the RT-PCR reads again in MiXCR, with one record for every CDR3 protein. The sample gives about 680,000 distinct CDR3 sequences, approximately 14% of which show up once; roughly 4% is in the top ten. The rearrangement joins TRBV7-9 to TRBJ1-1; D remains ambiguous. Sample: memory CD4+ T cells from blood. The sequence was obtained from a female donor in good health, serving as a healthy control. The CDR3: CASSPGREEAFF. DNA of the CDR3: TGTGCCAGCAGCCCCGGACGGGAAGAAGCTTTCTTT.